The 3 T cell receptor beta chains below all came from one sample that was sequenced in a study of neoadjuvant anti-PD-1 for oral cavity cancer. Profiling relied on immunoSEQ multiplex PCR, and the TCRdb table lists in-frame clones only, not all of them. The sample contains approximately 67,000 clones, around 82% of which appear only once. This specimen consisted of PBMCs, obtained before nivolumab (anti-PD-1) treatment. Receptor source: a person aged 35 to 85 with oral cavity squamous cell carcinoma.

This chain uses TRBV7-8 with TRBJ2-7, with D perhaps matching TRBD1 (6 bases). V lost 4 bases and J 0 bases, leaving 13 bases between the germline ends. Germline assignment: CDR1 SGHVS and CDR2 FQNEAQ. CDR3 length equals 15 residues. As DNA, the CDR3 is TGTGCCAGCAGCTCTTACCGGGACATCTCCTACGAGCAGTACTTC. It yields the protein CASSSYRDISYEQYF.

The V and J genes are TRBV11-3 and TRBJ2-5, with D unresolved. This CDR3 is 13 amino acids long. The V gene's germline CDR1 is SGHNT and CDR2 YENEEA. Trimming removed 3 bases from V and 2 bases from J, with 7 bases in between. The CDR3 loop reads CASSLGGQETQYF. The CDR3 nucleotides read TGTGCCAGCAGCTTGGGCGGTCAAGAGACCCAGTACTTC.

The rearrangement uses TRBV5-1 and TRBJ2-7; maybe TRBD1 (6 bases). This CDR3 has 14 residues. V was trimmed by 0 bases and J by 6 bases, leaving 13 bases between them. The germline CDR1 and CDR2 sequences are SGHRS and YFSETQ. The CDR3, as DNA: TGCGCCAGCAGCTTGGGGCCACAGGGAGCCGAGCAGTACTTC. Translated: CASSLGPQGAEQYF.